Sequencing of this T cell receptor (beta chain) was carried out in a study of blood T cell repertoires in COVID-19. The overall study: Sites in the United States, Italy and Spain provided acute and convalescent COVID-19 samples. T cells, B-cell-depleted T cells, or PBMCs supplied cDNA or gDNA.

Original analysis: Nucleated cell number was recorded as an estimate derived from reference gene primer amplification. Clones were sequenced by immunoSEQ multiplex PCR, and TCRdb holds only the in-frame ones, with some missing. That table gives V, J and clone size, and the DNA gave D and trimming. The sample includes over 150,000 clones, around 94% seen only once; the top ten take approximately 0.8%. Trimming took 5 bases from V and 0 from J; bases not matched to a gene: 2. Looked up from germline, CDR1 is SGHAT and CDR2 is FQNNGV. The CDR3 length is 14 residues. This sequence joins TRBV11-2 and TRBJ1-1; 8 nucleotides align to TRBD1. The sequence was collected from a man younger than 45 with COVID-19, enrolled during active disease. Input material: peripheral blood. The CDR3 DNA follows: TGTGCCAGCAGCCCGACAGGGGTGAACACTGAAGCTTTCTTT. It encodes CASSPTGVNTEAFF.